The 14 T cell receptor beta chains below all came from one sample that was sequenced in a study of regulatory T cells in long-lasting Graves disease. Specified time point: persistent/refractory GD, antithyroid drugs over 5 years with positive TRAb. PBMCs provided the RNA from which the TCR library was made. Arm-PCR of CDR3 regions and iRepertoire HTBI primers were used to build TCR beta libraries. TCRdb reprocessed the multiplex PCR reads with MiXCR, giving one entry per CDR3 protein. The table includes over 350,000 distinct CDR3 sequences, 20% detected once. This specimen consisted of peripheral blood mononuclear cells (PBMCs), obtained when the disease was refractory, from a patient treated with antithyroid drugs. These receptors all stem from a female donor with Graves disease.

The rearrangement joins TRBV19 to TRBJ2-7; D not resolved. The CDR3 is 13 residues long. The germline CDR1 and CDR2 sequences are LNHDA and SQIVND (reference sequence). Trimming pared 0 bases from V and 7 bases from J, leaving 10 bases between. The DNA of the CDR3 is TGTGCCAGTAGTATAGACCGTGTGGGGGAGCAGTACTTC. As protein: CASSIDRVGEQYF. The full variable domain, in which reference TRBV19 and TRBJ2-7 provide the parts outside the CDR3, is DGGITQSPKYLFRKEGQNVTLSCEQNLNHDAMYWYRQDPGQGLRLIYYSQIVNDFQKGDIAEGYSVSREKKESFPLTVTSAQKNPTAFYLCASSIDRVGEQYFGPGTRLTVT.

The V call is TRBV10-2, the J call TRBJ1-5; D gene ambiguous. The CDR3 totals 13 residues. Germline assignment: CDR1 WSHSY and CDR2 SAAADI. Trimming stripped 3 bases from V and 6 bases from J, with 9 bases between. CDR3 protein: CASSESPVQPQHF. Written as DNA, the CDR3 is TGCGCCAGCAGTGAAAGTCCGGTTCAGCCCCAGCATTTT.

This clonotype has ten or more counts. This chain links TRBV2 with TRBJ2-7; D assignment may be TRBD1 or TRBD2 (5 bases each). Germline lookup yields CDR1 SNHLY and CDR2 FYNNEI. This CDR3 has 19 amino acids. V was cut by 1 base and J by 7 bases, with 29 bases left in between. CDR3 in amino acids: CASSEGHSDVWDLSWEQYF. CDR3 coding DNA: TGTGCCAGCAGTGAAGGGCATTCCGACGTATGGGACCTCTCTTGGGAGCAGTACTTC.

This clonotype occurred many times. The rearrangement links TRBV3-1 to TRBJ1-2; no firm D call. The germline V gene has CDR1 LGHDT and CDR2 YNNKEL (reference sequence). Trimming pared 1 base from V and 8 bases from J, leaving 8 bases between. This CDR3 has 12 residues. In nucleotides, the CDR3 is TGTGCCAGCAGCCAAGGGGTCCGCGGCTACACCTTC. This gives the protein CASSQGVRGYTF. The complete variable domain, with remaining parts taken from reference TRBV3-1 and TRBJ1-2, reads DTAVSQTPKYLVTQMGNDKSIKCEQNLGHDTMYWYKQDSKKFLKIMFSYNNKELIINETVPNRFSPKSPDKAHLNLHINSLELGDSAVYFCASSQGVRGYTFGSGTRLTVV.

This clonotype was recorded many times. The chain uses TRBV27 and TRBJ2-7; tentative D call: TRBD2 (6 bases). Trimming pared 2 bases from V and 6 bases from J, leaving 17 bases between. The germline V gene encodes CDR1 MNHEY and CDR2 SMNVEV (reference sequence). CDR3 length equals 15 residues. The CDR3 here is CASSLTEGLVGEQYF. The CDR3 DNA follows: TGTGCCAGCAGTTTAACGGAGGGCCTTGTGGGCGAGCAGTACTTC.

The gene calls are TRBV4-3 and TRBJ2-7; 8 bases are shared with TRBD2. Germline values: CDR1 LGHNA, CDR2 YSLEER. Trimming took 1 base from V and 2 from J; bases not matched to a gene: 7. The CDR3 extends over 16 amino acids. For the CDR3, the DNA is TGCGCCAGCAGCCAAGTCGCCAGCGGGAGTACCTACGAGCAGTACTTC. It yields the protein CASSQVASGSTYEQYF.

This clonotype was seen a handful of times. The genes are TRBV20-1 and TRBJ2-7; tentative D call: TRBD2 (5 bases). The CDR3 runs to 15 residues. The V gene's germline CDR1 is DFQATT and CDR2 SNEGSKA (reference sequence). Trimming pared 0 bases from V and 3 bases from J, leaving 15 bases between. The CDR3 protein is CSARERAGFIYEQYF. CDR3 bases: TGCAGTGCTAGAGAAAGGGCGGGCTTTATCTACGAGCAGTACTTC.

This clonotype turned up a few times. This chain joins TRBV11-2 and TRBJ1-1; 8 positions agree with TRBD1. This CDR3 spans 14 amino acids. The trim removed 8 bases at V and 6 bases at J, leaving 11 bases unmatched. Germline-derived CDR1 and CDR2 are SGHAT and FQNNGV. The DNA for the CDR3 is TGTGCCAGCTCACCAGGGGGCCCGGCCGCTGAAGCTTTCTTT. Translated, it gives CASSPGGPAAEAFF.

The chain has TRBV28 and TRBJ2-7; 7 nucleotides match TRBD1. V lost 4 bases and J lost 2; bases outside the gene matches: 8. The CDR3 sequence is 15 residues long. The germline V gene has CDR1 MDHEN and CDR2 SYDVKM. CDR3 DNA: TGTGCCAGCAGTTCCTCCGGGACAGCGCCCTACGAGCAGTACTTC. This codes for CASSSSGTAPYEQYF.

At least ten counts were recorded for this clonotype. Written as DNA, the CDR3 is TGTGCCACCAGTCTAGCGGGAGGCGACCGCGAGACCCAGTACTTC. Translating it yields CATSLAGGDRETQYF. The chain links TRBV24-1 to TRBJ2-5; the match to TRBD2 covers 11 bases. The CDR3 loop spans 15 amino acids. J lost 5 bases, V lost 6 bases, and 7 bases had no gene match. Germline V gene data show CDR1 as KGHDR and CDR2 as SFDVKD.

This clonotype was detected ten times or more. This chain links TRBV12-3 or TRBV12-4 with TRBJ1-2, with 7 bases identical to TRBD1. V shed 5 bases, J shed 6 bases, and the junction held 6 bases outside the gene matches. The CDR3 spans 13 residues. The DNA of the CDR3 is TGTGCCAGCAGTCAAAACAGGGGAGATGGCTACACCTTC. It encodes CASSQNRGDGYTF.

The rearrangement joins TRBV25-1 to TRBJ2-7, with 9 bases identical to TRBD1. CDR1 is MGHDK and CDR2 is SYGVNS in the germline V gene. The CDR3 length is 14 residues. V shed 5 bases, J shed 6 bases, and the junction held 8 bases outside the gene matches. CDR3 sequence: CASSPGTGIPEQYF. In DNA form, the CDR3 reads TGTGCCAGCAGTCCCGGGACAGGGATTCCCGAGCAGTACTTC.

There are a few counts of this clonotype. This chain joins TRBV5-4 and TRBJ1-1; D gene unclear. Trimming took 4 bases from V and 3 from J, leaving 16 bases between them. CDR3 length: 15 residues. Germline CDR1 and CDR2: SGHNT and YYREEE (reference sequence). The CDR3 sequence is CASSPMGGLDTEAFF. DNA of the CDR3: TGTGCCAGCAGCCCAATGGGTGGTTTGGACACTGAAGCTTTCTTT.

This clonotype appeared many times. The chain is built from TRBV29-1 and TRBJ1-2, with 8 bases matching TRBD1. The V gene end was trimmed by 4 bases and the J gene end by 0 bases; junction bases not matched to a gene: 1. The CDR3 sequence is 13 residues long. Per the germline V gene, CDR1 is SQVTM and CDR2 is ANQGSEA. The CDR3 DNA is TGCAGCGTTGGGACAGGGACTAACTATGGCTACACCTTC. Translation gives CSVGTGTNYGYTF.